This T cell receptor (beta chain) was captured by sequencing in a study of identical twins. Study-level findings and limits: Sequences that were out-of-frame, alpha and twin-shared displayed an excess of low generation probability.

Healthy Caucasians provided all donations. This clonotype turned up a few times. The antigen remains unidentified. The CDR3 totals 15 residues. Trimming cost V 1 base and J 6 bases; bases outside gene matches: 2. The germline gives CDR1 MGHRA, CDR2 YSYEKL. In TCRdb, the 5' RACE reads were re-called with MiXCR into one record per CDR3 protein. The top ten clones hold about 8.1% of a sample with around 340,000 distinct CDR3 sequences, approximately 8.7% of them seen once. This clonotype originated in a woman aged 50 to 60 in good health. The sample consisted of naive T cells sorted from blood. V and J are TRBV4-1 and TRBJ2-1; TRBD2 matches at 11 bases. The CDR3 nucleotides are TGCGCCAGCAGCCAAGTAGCGGGAGGGCCCAATGAGCAGTTCTTC. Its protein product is CASSQVAGGPNEQFF.